This T cell receptor beta chain was found in a study of cytomegalovirus exposure and HLA in healthy donors. At the level of the study: The Caucasian-associated ancestry cluster contained about four fifths of the 398 genotyped donors. Regarding the study as a whole: Most TCR sequences were rare, but some public TCRs occurred in many donors.

The CDR3 sequence is 15 residues long. Germline loops: CDR1 LNHDA, CDR2 SQIVND (reference sequence). V gave up 6 bases and J gave up 3 bases; unmatched junction bases: 5. A multiplex PCR was run with 60 Vbeta primers and 13 Jbeta primers. Generated by immunoSEQ multiplex PCR, the TCRdb table keeps only in-frame clones and is missing some. Altogether about 150,000 clones are present, about 70% being singletons, with the ten largest covering roughly 2.8%. For this clone: Its antigen is unidentified.

The TCR comes from a man aged 18 to 30 in good health and CMV-seronegative. Material for sequencing was PBMCs. This chain uses TRBV19 with TRBJ2-6; 7 bases fit TRBD1. CDR3 DNA sequence: TGTGCCAGTAGGGAAAGGGGGCATGGGGCCAACGTCCTGACTTTC. Its protein product is CASRERGHGANVLTF.